The clone carrying this T cell receptor (beta chain) was seen only a few times. This sample is drawn from a study of T cell responses to AZD1222 COVID-19 vaccine. The CDR3 has 11 amino acids. V was clipped by 5 bases and J by 5 bases, with 6 bases between them. Method: immunoSEQ multiplex PCR; TCRdb's copy keeps in-frame clones and lacks some. The sample holds about 150,000 clones, 92% seen once. The material sequenced was peripheral blood, taken 28 days after the second AZD1222 dose. The gene calls are TRBV12-3 or TRBV12-4 and TRBJ1-1; no clear D gene. The receptor comes from an adult who received the AZD1222 COVID-19 vaccine. The CDR3 DNA sequence: TGTGCCAGCAGTCAACGGACTGAAGCTTTCTTT. It encodes CASSQRTEAFF.